The 6 T cell receptor beta chains presented below share a single source sample, sequenced in a study of shared clonotypes between healthy human individuals. Sequenced by immunoSEQ multiplex PCR; TCRdb stores in-frame clones only, minus some. The profile shows roughly 2 million clones, 95% of them singletons. The specimen was naive CD4+ T cells sorted from blood. Subset indicated: CD45RA+ positively selected. The receptors derive from a young man in good health.

The chain uses TRBV30 and TRBJ2-7; D ambiguous. CDR1 and CDR2 from the germline V gene are GTSNPN and SVGIG (reference sequence). The germline V and J ends were trimmed by 3 bases and 3 bases, with 6 bases remaining between them. CDR3 size: 11 residues. CDR3: CAWSLIYEQYF. The DNA for the CDR3 is TGTGCCTGGAGCCTTATCTACGAGCAGTACTTC.

The chain carries TRBV21-1 and TRBJ1-2; TRBD1, the table's D call, lacks a check against the DNA. TRBV21-1 is a pseudogene. The CDR3 has 18 amino acids. As DNA, the CDR3 is TGTGCCAGCAGCAAAGTCCTCGGGACAGGGTGGGCTAACTATGGCTACACCTTC. Its protein product is CASSKVLGTGWANYGYTF.

The chain has TRBV7-9 and TRBJ1-2, with D perhaps matching TRBD1 (5 bases). The V gene lost 3 bases and the J gene lost 8 bases, with 13 bases spanning the gap. The CDR3 has 13 amino acids. Germline V lookup: CDR1 SEHNR, CDR2 FQNEAQ (reference sequence). The CDR3 sequence is CASSFRAGLGYTF. As DNA, the CDR3 is TGTGCCAGCAGCTTTAGGGCAGGGTTGGGCTACACCTTC.

The chain couples TRBV7-8 to TRBJ2-1; D not certain. The length of the CDR3 is 14 residues. The V gene's germline CDR1 is SGHVS and CDR2 FQNEAQ. With 8 bases removed from V and 5 bases from J, the gap between germline ends came to 16 bases. The CDR3 DNA follows: TGTGCCAGCGGTCCCTGGGATCGGAACAATGAGCAGTTCTTC. Translating it yields CASGPWDRNNEQFF.

This chain connects TRBV29-1 to TRBJ2-3, with D possibly TRBD2 on 6 matching bases. Trimming removed 6 bases from V and 6 bases from J, with 13 bases in between. CDR3 length: 12 amino acids. The germline CDR1 and CDR2 sequences are SQVTM and ANQGSEA. The CDR3 DNA sequence: TGCAGCGTGGGACTTCTCACGGATACGCAGTATTTT. This encodes CSVGLLTDTQYF.

CDR3 coding DNA: TGTGCCAGCAGCGCAGGACTAGCGGGAGGGGAGACCCAGTACTTC. As protein: CASSAGLAGGETQYF. The chain carries TRBV5-4 and TRBJ2-5; 15 bases are shared with TRBD2. CDR1 is SGHNT and CDR2 is YYREEE in the germline V gene (reference sequence). The ends lost 4 bases at V and 5 bases at J; junction bases unmatched: 3. CDR3 length equals 15 residues.